This T cell receptor (beta chain) stems from a study of cytomegalovirus exposure and HLA in healthy donors. CDR3 size: 19 residues. The J segment lost 2 bases and the V segment lost 0 bases, leaving 14 bases of the junction unmatched. Germline lookup yields CDR1 SGDLS and CDR2 YYNGEE. Repertoires were generated with immunoSEQ multiplex PCR, while TCRdb's copy carries only in-frame clones and drops some. Among about 200,000 clones listed, 65% to 90% were seen once. Whole-study findings and limits: Cytomegalovirus-associated status was assigned to about 180 TCR beta chains. The finding came from a later analysis; first-cohort TCR clusters tended to co-occur in the roughly 110 validation repertoires.

A note on this clone: Antigen: not known.

This sequence originates from a woman in her thirties in good health and CMV-seropositive. Material for sequencing was PBMCs. The chain couples TRBV9 to TRBJ2-1, with 7 bases aligning to TRBD2. The CDR3 loop reads CASSVGGGMAGDAYNEQFF. The CDR3 bases are TGTGCCAGCAGCGTAGGGGGCGGGATGGCGGGAGACGCCTACAATGAGCAGTTCTTC.